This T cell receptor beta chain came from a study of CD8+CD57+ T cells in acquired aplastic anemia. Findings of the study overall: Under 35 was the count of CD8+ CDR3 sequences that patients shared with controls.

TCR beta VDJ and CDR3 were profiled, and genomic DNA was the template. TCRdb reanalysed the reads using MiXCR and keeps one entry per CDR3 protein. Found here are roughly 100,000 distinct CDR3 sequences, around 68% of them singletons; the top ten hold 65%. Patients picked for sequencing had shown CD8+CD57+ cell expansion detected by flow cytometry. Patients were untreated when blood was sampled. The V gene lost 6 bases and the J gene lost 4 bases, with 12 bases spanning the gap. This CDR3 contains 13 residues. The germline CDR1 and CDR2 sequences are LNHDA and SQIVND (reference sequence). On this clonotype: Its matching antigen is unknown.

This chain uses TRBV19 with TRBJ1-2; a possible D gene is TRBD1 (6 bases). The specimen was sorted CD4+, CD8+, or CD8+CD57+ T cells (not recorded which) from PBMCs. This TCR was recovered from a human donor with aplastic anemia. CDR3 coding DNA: TGTGCCAGTAGCGTACAGGGCTCCTATGGCTACACCTTC. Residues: CASSVQGSYGYTF. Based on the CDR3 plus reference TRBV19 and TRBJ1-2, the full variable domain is DGGITQSPKYLFRKEGQNVTLSCEQNLNHDAMYWYRQDPGQGLRLIYYSQIVNDFQKGDIAEGYSVSREKKESFPLTVTSAQKNPTAFYLCASSVQGSYGYTFGSGTRLTVV.